The 26 T cell receptor beta chains presented below share a single source sample, sequenced in a study of T cell responses to AZD1222 COVID-19 vaccine. Sequencing used immunoSEQ multiplex PCR; TCRdb keeps in-frame clones, though not all of them. Of 120,000 to 150,000 clones listed, 90% to 95% are singletons. The source was peripheral blood, collected on day 0 of AZD1222 vaccination. The receptor set was obtained from an adult in good health.

The V gene is TRBV5-1, the J gene TRBJ2-6; possibly TRBD2 for D (5 bases). Germline V gene sequence: CDR1 SGHRS, CDR2 YFSETQ. Trimming cost V 8 bases and J 1 base, with 13 bases left between them. The CDR3 length is 15 residues. DNA for the CDR3: TGCGCCAGTCCCGAACGGGGTTCTGGGGCCAACGTCCTGACTTTC. Amino acids: CASPERGSGANVLTF. Full variable domain (rest looked up from reference TRBV5-1 and TRBJ2-6): KAGVTQTPRYLIKTRGQQVTLSCSPISGHRSVSWYQQTPGQGLQFLFEYFSETQRNKGNFPGRFSGRQFSNSRSEMNVSTLELGDSALYLCASPERGSGANVLTFGAGSRLTVL.

The chain links TRBV9 to TRBJ2-2, with D possibly being TRBD1 (5 bases). The CDR3 length is 14 residues. V gave up 0 bases and J gave up 5 bases, with 8 bases separating them. CDR1 is SGDLS and CDR2 is YYNGEE in the germline V gene. For the CDR3, the DNA is TGTGCCAGCAGCGTAGGACAGACAACCGGGGAGCTGTTTTTT. Its translation is CASSVGQTTGELFF.

The DNA for the CDR3 is TGTGCCAGCAGTTTATATCTACGAGACAGCGTGAATAATGAAGCTTTCTTT. It specifies CASSLYLRDSVNNEAFF. The rearrangement uses TRBV27 and TRBJ1-1; possibly TRBD1 for D (5 bases). Per the germline V gene, CDR1 is MNHEY and CDR2 is SMNVEV (reference sequence). The CDR3 spans 17 residues. V lost 1 base to trimming and J lost 7 bases, with 22 bases between them.

The rearrangement uses TRBV18 and TRBJ1-1; D may be TRBD1 (6 bases). Germline loops: CDR1 KGHSH, CDR2 LQKENI. The CDR3 is 12 amino acids. V gave up 6 bases and J gave up 8 bases, with 13 bases separating them. The CDR3 nucleotides are TGTGCCAGCTCCTGGACAGTCTTCGAAGCTTTCTTT. This encodes CASSWTVFEAFF.

The V call is TRBV10-3, the J call TRBJ2-7; 8 bases are shared with TRBD1. The length of the CDR3 is 12 residues. Germline-derived CDR1 and CDR2 are ENHRY and SYGVKD. V trimming: 10 bases; J trimming: 2 bases; junction bases outside the gene matches: 4. The CDR3 nucleotides read TGTGCCAACGGACAGGGTGCCTACGAGCAGTACTTC. Protein: CANGQGAYEQYF.

The chain combines TRBV28 with TRBJ2-1; TRBD1 or TRBD2 may be the D gene (5 bases each). Looked up from germline, CDR1 is MDHEN and CDR2 is SYDVKM. V was pared by 7 bases and J by 4 bases, with 20 bases between. The length of the CDR3 is 16 residues. The CDR3 here is CASTSHGTVPYNEQFF. As DNA, the CDR3 is TGTGCCAGCACCTCACATGGGACGGTACCATACAATGAGCAGTTCTTC.

The chain combines TRBV5-4 with TRBJ2-7, with D possibly being TRBD1 (6 bases). The V gene lost 0 bases and the J gene lost 0 bases, with 10 bases spanning the gap. This CDR3 is built from 15 residues. In germline, CDR1 is SGHNT, CDR2 YYREEE (reference sequence). CDR3 in amino acids: CASSLDQGSSYEQYF. In DNA, the CDR3 is TGTGCCAGCAGCTTGGATCAGGGGAGCTCCTACGAGCAGTACTTC.

The rearrangement uses TRBV10-2 and TRBJ1-5; D gene unclear. Trimming pared 8 bases from V and 2 bases from J, leaving 10 bases between. Per the germline V gene, CDR1 is WSHSY and CDR2 is SAAADI. CDR3 length: 13 residues. The CDR3 sequence is CASRDVGNQPQHF. The CDR3 DNA reads TGCGCCAGCCGCGACGTAGGCAATCAGCCCCAGCATTTT.

V gene TRBV6-5 combines with J gene TRBJ2-2; a possible D gene is TRBD1 (5 bases). This CDR3 has 13 residues. Trimming stripped 5 bases from V and 5 bases from J, with 9 bases between. Germline loops: CDR1 MNHEY, CDR2 SVGAGI. The CDR3 protein is CASSKQATGELFF. The CDR3 coding sequence is TGTGCCAGCAGTAAACAGGCAACCGGGGAGCTGTTTTTT.

The V call is TRBV9, the J call TRBJ2-7, with unresolved D. The CDR3 has 14 residues. V lost 0 bases and J lost 2, with 9 bases in between. Germline V CDR1 and CDR2: SGDLS, YYNGEE. The CDR3 protein is CASSVEESPYEQYF. DNA for the CDR3: TGTGCCAGCAGCGTAGAAGAGTCCCCCTACGAGCAGTACTTC.

CDR3 sequence: CASSHNQGQGAGETQYF. The CDR3, as DNA: TGCGCCAGCAGCCACAACCAAGGACAGGGGGCGGGGGAGACCCAGTACTTC. The rearrangement links TRBV4-3 to TRBJ2-5, with 11 bases identical to TRBD1. CDR3 size: 17 residues. Germline V gives CDR1 LGHNA, CDR2 YSLEER. Losses at the gene ends were 3 bases for V and 5 bases for J; bases not matched to a gene: 11.

V gene TRBV7-2 combines with J gene TRBJ1-1; possibly TRBD1 for D (5 bases). V was trimmed by 4 bases and J by 7 bases, leaving 16 bases between them. Germline CDR1 is SGHTA and CDR2 is FQGNSA. The CDR3 loop spans 14 amino acids. The chain's CDR3 is CASSYTSRDREAFF. In DNA, the CDR3 is TGTGCCAGCAGCTATACGAGCAGGGACCGTGAAGCTTTCTTT.

The chain employs TRBV4-1 and TRBJ2-7; 12 bases line up with TRBD2. Germline CDR1 reads MGHRA; CDR2 reads YSYEKL. The CDR3 extends over 16 amino acids. V trimming: 1 base; J trimming: 5 bases; junction bases outside the gene matches: 6. CDR3 protein: CASSQGPSGRANEQYF. The CDR3 nucleotides are TGCGCCAGCAGCCAAGGCCCTAGCGGGAGGGCCAACGAGCAGTACTTC.

The chain uses TRBV18 and TRBJ2-1; TRBD2 aligns across 11 bases. The CDR3 has 16 amino acids. The germline CDR1 and CDR2 sequences are KGHSH and LQKENI. V lost 1 base to trimming and J lost 6 bases; unmatched junction nucleotides: 5. CDR3 in amino acids: CASSPQPTSGVNEQFF. Written as DNA, the CDR3 is TGTGCCAGCTCACCACAGCCGACTAGCGGGGTCAATGAGCAGTTCTTC.

The CDR3 here is CASSLERGRIFNIQYF. CDR3 DNA: TGTGCCAGCAGCTTAGAGCGGGGTAGGATTTTTAACATTCAGTACTTC. The V and J genes are TRBV7-2 and TRBJ2-4, with 7 bases fitting TRBD2. The CDR3 has 16 amino acids. The germline gives CDR1 SGHTA, CDR2 FQGNSA. Trimming cost V 1 base and J 7 bases; bases outside gene matches: 10.

The chain carries TRBV10-3 and TRBJ1-1; D remains ambiguous. The germline V gene encodes CDR1 ENHRY and CDR2 SYGVKD. Deletions cut 5 bases from V and 6 bases from J, with 10 bases between. This CDR3 spans 12 amino acids. In DNA form, the CDR3 reads TGTGCCATCAGTAAAGGTGGGGCTGAAGCTTTCTTT. It yields the protein CAISKGGAEAFF.

The chain couples TRBV3-1 (or the pseudogene TRBV3-2) to TRBJ2-5, with D unresolved. Germline CDR1 reads LGHDT; CDR2 reads YNNKEL (reference sequence). Trimming took off 4 bases at V and 1 base at J, with 13 bases between the two ends. The CDR3 length is 15 residues. The DNA for the CDR3 is TGTGCCAGCAGCCGCAATCTAGAGTTCCAAGAGACCCAGTACTTC. Translating gives CASSRNLEFQETQYF.

This sequence joins TRBV7-2 and TRBJ2-3; maybe TRBD2 (6 bases). The ends were cut back, 5 bases at V and 2 bases at J, with 17 bases in the middle. The CDR3 runs to 16 residues. The germline CDR1 and CDR2 sequences are SGHTA and FQGNSA. CDR3 sequence reads: CASSRGAGINTDTQYF. The CDR3 DNA sequence: TGTGCCAGCAGCCGCGGGGCGGGAATTAACACAGATACGCAGTATTTT. Full variable domain (outside the CDR3, taken from reference TRBV7-2 and TRBJ2-3): GAGVSQSPSNKVTEKGKDVELRCDPISGHTALYWYRQSLGQGLEFLIYFQGNSAPDKSGLPSDRFSAERTGGSVSTLTIQRTQQEDSAVYLCASSRGAGINTDTQYFGPGTRLTVL.

This clone was detected once. This rearrangement joins TRBV28 to TRBJ2-1, with 12 bases identical to TRBD1. This CDR3 spans 17 amino acids. With 5 bases clipped from V and 9 bases from J, the junction kept 14 bases outside the gene matches. Germline V gives CDR1 MDHEN, CDR2 SYDVKM. The CDR3 DNA sequence: TGTGCCAGCAGTCCAACGGCCGGGACAGGGGGCCTCCCTGAGCAGTTCTTC. It yields the protein CASSPTAGTGGLPEQFF.

The gene calls are TRBV11-2 and TRBJ1-6, with D unclear. The ends were cut back, 0 bases at V and 5 bases at J, with 17 bases in the middle. The germline CDR1 and CDR2 sequences are SGHAT and FQNNGV. This CDR3 is 18 amino acids long. The CDR3 DNA follows: TGTGCCAGCAGCTTAGAATTTCAAACTCCCTGGGATAATTCACCCCTCCACTTT. It codes for CASSLEFQTPWDNSPLHF.

The V and J genes are TRBV30 and TRBJ1-2, with a possible D match to TRBD1 (5 bases). The V and J ends lost 1 base and 8 bases respectively, with 14 bases between them. This CDR3 is built from 13 residues. Germline assignment: CDR1 GTSNPN and CDR2 SVGIG (reference sequence). As DNA, the CDR3 is TGTGCCTGGAGTGGGGGGAGGGATCTCGGCTACACCTTC. This sequence encodes CAWSGGRDLGYTF.

The chain links TRBV11-2 to TRBJ2-3; 7 bases line up with TRBD1. V lost 5 bases, J lost 1 base, and 9 bases stayed unmatched. Germline CDR1 reads SGHAT; CDR2 reads FQNNGV. The CDR3 extends over 16 amino acids. This chain's CDR3 is CASSLRQGGGTDTQYF. The CDR3 DNA reads TGTGCCAGCAGCCTCCGACAGGGTGGGGGCACAGATACGCAGTATTTT.

This clone occurred once. This chain joins TRBV2 and TRBJ1-2; 8 bases match TRBD1. This CDR3 has 13 amino acids. Germline V CDR1 and CDR2: SNHLY, FYNNEI. V lost 5 bases to trimming and J lost 4 bases; unmatched junction nucleotides: 3. CDR3 loop: CASSLQGVYGYTF. The CDR3 nucleotides are TGTGCCAGCAGTCTACAGGGGGTCTATGGCTACACCTTC.

For this clone: Within the sample, other DNA sequences also encode this same CDR3. J is TRBJ2-3 and V is TRBV24-1; D call uncertain. Germline assignment: CDR1 KGHDR and CDR2 SFDVKD. The V and J ends lost 3 bases and 3 bases respectively, with 6 bases between them. The CDR3 is made up of 13 amino acids. The CDR3, as DNA: TGTGCCACCAGTGATCTATCTACAGATACGCAGTATTTT. It is translated as CATSDLSTDTQYF.

The chain combines TRBV11-2 with TRBJ1-3; D might be TRBD1 (6 bases). Germline V gene sequence: CDR1 SGHAT, CDR2 FQNNGV. The CDR3 contains 15 residues. V lost 5 bases to trimming and J lost 0 bases, with 11 bases between them. The CDR3 DNA sequence: TGTGCCAGCAGCCCCGGGACAAACTCTGGAAACACCATATATTTT. This sequence encodes CASSPGTNSGNTIYF. Looking up the rest from reference TRBV11-2 and TRBJ1-3 gives the full variable domain: EAGVAQSPRYKIIEKRQSVAFWCNPISGHATLYWYQQILGQGPKLLIQFQNNGVVDDSQLPKDRFSAERLKGVDSTLKIQPAKLEDSAVYLCASSPGTNSGNTIYFGEGSWLTVV.

The chain carries TRBV7-3 and TRBJ2-7; 9 bases are a match to TRBD2. V lost 6 bases to trimming and J lost 4 bases; unmatched junction nucleotides: 7. Per the germline V gene, CDR1 is SGHTA and CDR2 is FQGTGA. The CDR3 runs to 14 residues. The CDR3 DNA sequence: TGTGCCAGCAGGGCGGTAGCGGGAGCTTACGAGCAGTACTTC. Translation: CASRAVAGAYEQYF.